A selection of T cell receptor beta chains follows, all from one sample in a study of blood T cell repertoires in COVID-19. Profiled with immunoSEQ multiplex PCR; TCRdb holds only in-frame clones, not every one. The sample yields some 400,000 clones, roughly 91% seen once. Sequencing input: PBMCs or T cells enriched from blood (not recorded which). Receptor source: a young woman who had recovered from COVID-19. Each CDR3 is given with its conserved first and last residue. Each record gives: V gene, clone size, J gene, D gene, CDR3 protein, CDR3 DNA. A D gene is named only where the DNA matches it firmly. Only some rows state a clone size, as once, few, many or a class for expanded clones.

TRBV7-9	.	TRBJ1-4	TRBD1	CASSFRQGLNEKLFF	TGTGCCAGCAGCTTCCGACAGGGTTTAAATGAAAAACTGTTTTTT
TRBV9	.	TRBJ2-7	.	CASSLGGGTYEQYF	TGTGCCAGCAGCCTGGGAGGGGGGACCTACGAGCAGTACTTC
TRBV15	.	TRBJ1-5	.	CATSSEQQFNQPQHF	TGTGCCACCAGCAGTGAGCAACAGTTTAATCAGCCCCAGCATTTT
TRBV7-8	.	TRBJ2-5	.	CASSSYRGETQYF	TGTGCCAGCAGCTCCTACCGCGGGGAGACCCAGTACTTC
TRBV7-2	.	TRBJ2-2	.	CASNLRSGTGELFF	TGTGCCAGCAACCTTCGGTCGGGCACCGGGGAGCTGTTTTTT
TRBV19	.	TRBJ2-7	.	CASSSGIYEQYF	TGTGCCAGTAGTTCCGGGATCTACGAGCAGTACTTC
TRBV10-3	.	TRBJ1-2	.	CAIKVGAANYGYTF	TGTGCCATCAAAGTTGGAGCAGCTAACTATGGCTACACCTTC
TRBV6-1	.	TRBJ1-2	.	CASSEISIYGYTF	TGTGCCAGCAGTGAAATTTCTATCTATGGCTACACCTTC
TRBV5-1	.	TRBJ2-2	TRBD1	CASRGYRGRDTGELFF	TGCGCCAGCAGAGGATACAGGGGGCGCGACACCGGGGAGCTGTTTTTT
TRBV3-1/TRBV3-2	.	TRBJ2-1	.	CASSQAGQFNEQFF	TGTGCCAGCAGCCAAGCCGGACAGTTCAATGAGCAGTTCTTC
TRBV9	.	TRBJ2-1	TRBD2	CASSFSGGTYNEQFF	TGTGCCAGCAGCTTTAGCGGGGGGACCTACAATGAGCAGTTCTTC
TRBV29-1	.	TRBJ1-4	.	CSVVRSEKLFF	TGCAGCGTTGTTAGGAGTGAAAAACTGTTTTTT
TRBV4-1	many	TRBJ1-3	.	CASSQDSPWGGGNTIYF	TGCGCCAGCAGCCAGGACTCACCTTGGGGAGGAGGAAACACCATATATTTT
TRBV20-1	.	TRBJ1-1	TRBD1	CSALGTGEAFF	TGCAGTGCCCTAGGGACAGGAGAAGCTTTCTTT
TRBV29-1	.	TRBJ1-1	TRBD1	CSVLRTGDRNTEAFF	TGCAGCGTCCTACGGACAGGGGATCGGAACACTGAAGCTTTCTTT
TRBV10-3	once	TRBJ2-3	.	CAIRGGLDTQYF	TGTGCCATCAGGGGGGGTTTGGATACGCAGTATTTT
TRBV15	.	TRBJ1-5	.	CATSRGQSSNQPQHF	TGTGCCACCAGCAGAGGACAGAGTAGCAATCAGCCCCAGCATTTT
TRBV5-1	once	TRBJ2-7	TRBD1	CASSSGTGTGEQYF	TGCGCCAGCAGCTCGGGGACAGGGACTGGCGAGCAGTACTTC
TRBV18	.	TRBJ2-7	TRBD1	CASSPGTGEYEQYF	TGTGCCAGCTCACCGGGGACAGGGGAATACGAGCAGTACTTC
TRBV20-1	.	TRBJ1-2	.	CSASSDRDYGYTF	TGCAGTGCTAGTAGTGACAGAGACTATGGCTACACCTTC
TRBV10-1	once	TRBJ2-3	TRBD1	CASSDGGTGLDTQYF	TGCGCCAGCAGTGATGGCGGGACAGGGTTAGATACGCAGTATTTT
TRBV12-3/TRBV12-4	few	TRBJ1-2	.	CASSGTGSGGYTF	TGTGCCAGCAGTGGAACAGGGAGCGGTGGCTACACCTTC
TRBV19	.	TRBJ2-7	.	CASSIRGYANEQYF	TGTGCCAGTAGTATAAGGGGGTATGCTAACGAGCAGTACTTC
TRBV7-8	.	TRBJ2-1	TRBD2	CASSLVAGGTYNEQFF	TGTGCCAGCAGCTTAGTGGCGGGGGGAACCTACAATGAGCAGTTCTTC
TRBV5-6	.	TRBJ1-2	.	CASSLLGRVLGGYTF	TGTGCCAGCAGCTTGTTAGGGAGGGTCTTAGGAGGCTACACCTTC
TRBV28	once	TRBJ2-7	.	CASSFSRGTYEQYF	TGTGCCAGCAGTTTTTCACGCGGGACCTACGAGCAGTACTTC
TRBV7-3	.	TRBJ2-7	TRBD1	CASSSGQDYEQYF	TGTGCCAGCAGCTCGGGACAGGACTACGAGCAGTACTTC
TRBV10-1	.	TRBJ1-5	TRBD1	CASSEPPGQGPESKQPQHF	TGCGCCAGCAGTGAACCCCCGGGACAGGGCCCTGAATCGAAGCAGCCCCAGCATTTT
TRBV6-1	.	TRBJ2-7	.	CASSEDRVGHPRWEQYF	TGTGCCAGCAGTGAAGATCGGGTCGGACATCCCCGGTGGGAGCAGTACTTC
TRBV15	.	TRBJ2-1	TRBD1	CATSRDRGQYNEQFF	TGTGCCACCAGCAGGGACAGGGGCCAGTACAATGAGCAGTTCTTC
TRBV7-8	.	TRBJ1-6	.	CASSFSANSPLHF	TGTGCCAGCAGCTTTTCCGCGAATTCACCCCTCCACTTT
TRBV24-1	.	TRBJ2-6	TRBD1	CATQAGTGGSGANVLTF	TGTGCCACCCAAGCCGGGACAGGGGGTTCAGGGGCCAACGTCCTGACTTTC
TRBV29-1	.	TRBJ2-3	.	CSVGQSTDTQYF	TGCAGCGTTGGACAGAGCACAGATACGCAGTATTTT
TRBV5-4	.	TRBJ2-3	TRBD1	CASSLGPGGSSDTQYF	TGTGCCAGCAGCTTGGGGCCAGGGGGCAGCTCAGATACGCAGTATTTT
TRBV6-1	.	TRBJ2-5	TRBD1	CASSEVHRGETQYF	TGTGCCAGCAGTGAAGTCCACAGGGGAGAGACCCAGTACTTC
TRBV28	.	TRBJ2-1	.	CASSLLQGGNEQFF	TGTGCCAGCAGTTTACTTCAGGGGGGCAATGAGCAGTTCTTC
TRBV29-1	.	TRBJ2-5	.	CSLEGARGAQYF	TGCAGCCTGGAGGGGGCCCGTGGGGCCCAGTACTTC
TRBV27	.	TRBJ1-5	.	CASSLDLGQPQHF	TGTGCCAGCAGTTTGGACTTAGGTCAGCCCCAGCATTTT
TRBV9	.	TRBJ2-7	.	CASSSDTNYEQYF	TGTGCCAGCAGCTCCGACACGAACTACGAGCAGTACTTC
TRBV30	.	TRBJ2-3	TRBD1	CAWSVQGANTQYF	TGTGCCTGGAGTGTACAGGGGGCTAATACGCAGTATTTT
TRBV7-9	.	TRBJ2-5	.	CASSSRGKEETQYF	TGTGCCAGCAGCTCTCGGGGGAAAGAAGAGACCCAGTACTTC
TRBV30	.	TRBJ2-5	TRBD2	CAWGTSGTETQYF	TGTGCCTGGGGGACTAGCGGGACGGAGACCCAGTACTTC
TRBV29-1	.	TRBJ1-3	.	CSVTGSGNTIYF	TGCAGCGTTACAGGGTCTGGAAACACCATATATTTT
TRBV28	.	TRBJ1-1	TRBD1	CASSPRTGVGNTEAFF	TGTGCCAGCAGTCCCCGGACAGGGGTTGGGAACACTGAAGCTTTCTTT
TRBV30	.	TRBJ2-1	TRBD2	CAWSVLRTSGFNEQFF	TGTGCCTGGAGTGTACTTCGGACTAGCGGGTTCAATGAGCAGTTCTTC
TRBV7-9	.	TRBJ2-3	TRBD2	CASSSTSGSTTDTQYF	TGTGCCAGCAGCTCGACTAGCGGGAGCACAACAGATACGCAGTATTTT
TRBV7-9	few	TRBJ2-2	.	CASSLAGSGLRNGELFF	TGTGCCAGCAGCTTAGCAGGGTCTGGACTCAGGAACGGGGAGCTGTTTTTT
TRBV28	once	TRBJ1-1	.	CASTSQMNTEAFF	TGTGCCAGCACCTCACAGATGAACACTGAAGCTTTCTTT
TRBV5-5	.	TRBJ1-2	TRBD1	CASSLRGRENGYTF	TGTGCCAGCAGCCTCAGGGGGCGGGAAAATGGCTACACCTTC